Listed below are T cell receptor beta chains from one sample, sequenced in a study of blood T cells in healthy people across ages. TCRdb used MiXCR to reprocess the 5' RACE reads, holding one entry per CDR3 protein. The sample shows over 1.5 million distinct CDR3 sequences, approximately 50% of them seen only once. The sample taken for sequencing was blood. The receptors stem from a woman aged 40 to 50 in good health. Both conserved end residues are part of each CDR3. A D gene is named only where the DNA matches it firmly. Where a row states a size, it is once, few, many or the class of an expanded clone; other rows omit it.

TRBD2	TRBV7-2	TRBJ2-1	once	TGTGCCAGCAGCGACCCTGTTGAGCGGGGGCGCGGACATAAGCAGTTCTTC	CASSDPVERGRGHKQFF
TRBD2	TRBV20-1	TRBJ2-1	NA	TGCAGTGCTAGCGGGACTAGCGGGGGGATCGGAAACAATGAGCAGTTCTTC	CSASGTSGGIGNNEQFF
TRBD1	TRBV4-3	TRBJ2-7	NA	TGCGCCAGCAGCCGGGCCACCGGGACAGGGGGTTACGAGCAGTACTTC	CASSRATGTGGYEQYF
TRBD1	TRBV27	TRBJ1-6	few	TGTGCCAGCAGCCCTCGACAGGGTTCAAATTCACCCCTCCACTTT	CASSPRQGSNSPLHF
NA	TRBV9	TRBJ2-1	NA	TGTGCCAGCAGCGTAGTGGGGGGGCGATATGATGAGCAGTTCTTC	CASSVVGGRYDEQFF
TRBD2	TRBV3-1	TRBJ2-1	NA	TGTGCCAGCAGCCAACTCGGGAGGCGGGAGCAGTTCTTC	CASSQLGRREQFF
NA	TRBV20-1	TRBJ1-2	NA	TGCAGTGCTACAACAGGGTTTGTCGATGGCTACACCTTC	CSATTGFVDGYTF
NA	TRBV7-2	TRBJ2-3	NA	TGTGCCAGCAGCTTCTGGGGGGGCGCAGCAGATACGCAGTATTTT	CASSFWGGAADTQYF
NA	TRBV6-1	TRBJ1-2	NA	TGTGCCAGCGTTTTGTATAGGGGAGATGGCTACACCTTC	CASVLYRGDGYTF
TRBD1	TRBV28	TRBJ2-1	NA	TGTGCCAGCAGTTCGGTTCCAGGGGGCATAACAAACAATGAGCAGTTCTTC	CASSSVPGGITNNEQFF
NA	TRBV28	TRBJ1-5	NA	TGTGCCAGCAGTACCGAGGGACGGACCAATCAGCCCCAGCATTTT	CASSTEGRTNQPQHF
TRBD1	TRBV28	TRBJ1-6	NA	TGTGCCAGCAGTCCCCACGGACAGGGAGGATACTCACCCCTCCACTTT	CASSPHGQGGYSPLHF
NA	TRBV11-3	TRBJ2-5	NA	TGTGCCAGCAGCGCCCGATCTGGGACTCCGGGGAGAGGGGGACAAGAGACCCAGTACTTC	CASSARSGTPGRGGQETQYF
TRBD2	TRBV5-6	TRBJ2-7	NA	TGTGCCAGCAGCTTGAGATCTAGCGGGTACGAGCAGTACTTC	CASSLRSSGYEQYF
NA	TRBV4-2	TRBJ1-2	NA	TGTGCCAGCAGCCAAGGCCGACCTCGGGGCTATGGCTACACCTTC	CASSQGRPRGYGYTF
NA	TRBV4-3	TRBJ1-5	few	TGCGCCAGCAGCCAAGATTCCGCGGGCAATCAGCCCCAGCATTTT	CASSQDSAGNQPQHF
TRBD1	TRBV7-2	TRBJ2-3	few	TGTGCCAGCAGCCCTGGACAGGGTGGGAGCACAGATACGCAGTATTTT	CASSPGQGGSTDTQYF
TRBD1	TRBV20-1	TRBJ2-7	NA	TGCAGTGGGAGACAGGGGGCCGTCGAGCAGTACTTC	CSGRQGAVEQYF
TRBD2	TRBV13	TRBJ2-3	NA	TGTGCCAGCAGTTCCATGGTAGCGGGAGGCACAGATACGCAGTATTTT	CASSSMVAGGTDTQYF
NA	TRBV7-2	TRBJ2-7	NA	TGTGCCAGCAGCTTAGCGTCTGGGGGAAACTACAAGCAGTACTTC	CASSLASGGNYKQYF
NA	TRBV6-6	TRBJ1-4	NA	TGTGCCAGCAGTTACTCGCAGGAAAAACTGTTTTTT	CASSYSQEKLFF
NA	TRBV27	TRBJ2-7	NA	TGTGCCAGCAGTCTTCCCGGGGCCCACCGCTACGAGCAGTACTTC	CASSLPGAHRYEQYF
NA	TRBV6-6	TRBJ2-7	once	TGTGCCAGCAGTTCCCCGGCACAGCGCTACGAGCAGTACTTC	CASSSPAQRYEQYF
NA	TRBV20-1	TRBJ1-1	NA	TGCAGTGCTCTTCCTACCCGGGGAGGGGTAGCGGGGAACACTGAAGCTTTCTTT	CSALPTRGGVAGNTEAFF
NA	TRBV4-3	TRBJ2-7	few	TGCGCCAGCAGCCAAGGAATCGCAGCCTACGAGCAGTACTTC	CASSQGIAAYEQYF
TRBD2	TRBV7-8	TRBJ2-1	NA	TGTGCCAGCAGCCCTTTAGCGGGGGGGGTGTCCTACAATGAGCAGTTCTTC	CASSPLAGGVSYNEQFF
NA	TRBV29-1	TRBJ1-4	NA	TGCAGCGTTCTCCAGGGATCTAATGAAAAACTGTTTTTT	CSVLQGSNEKLFF
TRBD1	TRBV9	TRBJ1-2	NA	TGTGCCAGCAGAGAACCGACTGGGAAGGGGGCCGGTGGCTACACCTTC	CASREPTGKGAGGYTF
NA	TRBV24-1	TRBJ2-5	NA	TGTGCCACCAGTGACGCGGACAGCCAAGAGACCCAGTACTTC	CATSDADSQETQYF
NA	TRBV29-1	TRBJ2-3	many	TGCAGCGTTGCAGAGGCAGATACGCAGTATTTT	CSVAEADTQYF
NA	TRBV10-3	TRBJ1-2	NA	TGTGCCATCCGACAGGATGAACGGGATGGCTACACCTTC	CAIRQDERDGYTF
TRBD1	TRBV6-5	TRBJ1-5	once	TGTGCCAGCAGTGAAGGACAGGGGACTCAGCCCCAGCATTTT	CASSEGQGTQPQHF
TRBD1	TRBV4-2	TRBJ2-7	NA	TGTGCCAGCAGCCAGGGGGGACAGGGGTTCGACGAGCAGTACTTC	CASSQGGQGFDEQYF
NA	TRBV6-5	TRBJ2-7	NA	TGTGCCAGCAGTTACGAGGGGCCCAGCTCCTGCGAGCAGTACTTC	CASSYEGPSSCEQYF
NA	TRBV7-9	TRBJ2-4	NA	TGTGCCAGCAGCTTAGTGGACCGAGGAGCCAAAAACATTCAGTACTTC	CASSLVDRGAKNIQYF
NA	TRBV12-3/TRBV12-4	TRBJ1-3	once	TGTGCCAGCAGTTTAGTTAGTCCTGGAAACACCATATATTTT	CASSLVSPGNTIYF
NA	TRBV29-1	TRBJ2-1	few	TGCAGCGTTGTGGGCGGTTCGGGGTACAATGAGCAGTTCTTC	CSVVGGSGYNEQFF
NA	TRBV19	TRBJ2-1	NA	TGTGCCAGTAGTATAGGTAAAACCTCCTACAATGAGCAGTTCTTC	CASSIGKTSYNEQFF
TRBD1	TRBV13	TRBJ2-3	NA	TGTGCCAGCAGCCCCCGCTGGACAGGGGAGACAGATACGCAGTATTTT	CASSPRWTGETDTQYF
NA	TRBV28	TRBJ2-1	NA	TGTGCCAGCAGCAGTTCGGTGCTGCAGTTCTTC	CASSSSVLQFF
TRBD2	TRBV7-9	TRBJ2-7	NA	TGTGCCAGCAGCTTAGCGCACCACCGGGACTACGACTACGAGCAGTACTTC	CASSLAHHRDYDYEQYF
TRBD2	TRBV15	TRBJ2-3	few	TGTGCCACAACCCCAGCGGGATACACAGATACGCAGTATTTT	CATTPAGYTDTQYF
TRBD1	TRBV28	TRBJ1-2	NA	TGTGCCAGCAGTTCGACAGGGCTAGCCCACTATGGCTACACCTTC	CASSSTGLAHYGYTF